Reported below is one T cell receptor beta chain. Its antigen is unidentified. The data belong to a study of cytomegalovirus exposure and HLA in healthy donors. Notes on the study in general: TCR beta chain V- and J-gene trimming was linked, in a later analysis, to a missense variant in DCLRE1C. In a later analysis, DRB1 alleles had the most associated TCRs; HLA-C alleles the fewest. As a later analysis revealed, most CMV-associated TCR beta chains appeared HLA-restricted.

PCR amplification relied on 60 Vbeta primers (plus 13 Jbeta primers). Data came from immunoSEQ multiplex PCR; TCRdb stores just in-frame clones and leaves some out. The sample lists over 100,000 clones; about 80% were seen once. CDR3 length: 16 residues. Germline CDR1 SGHTA, CDR2 FQGNSA. Trimming pared 4 bases from V and 2 bases from J, leaving 18 bases between. The V gene is TRBV7-2, the J gene TRBJ2-7; TRBD1 might be the D (6 bases). The receptor's source is a woman aged 40 to 50 in good health and CMV-seropositive. Sequencing was done on a sample of PBMCs. The CDR3 nucleotides are TGTGCCAGCAGCTCCCTTATAGGGGGACCTGCCTACGAGCAGTACTTC. Protein sequence: CASSSLIGGPAYEQYF.